This T cell receptor (beta chain) was observed in a study of cytomegalovirus exposure and HLA in healthy donors. Study details: An early data release held 75 million to 100 million unique TCRs from HLA-typed donors. Study-level points and caveats: Altogether, 170 or so TCR beta chains were recorded as cytomegalovirus-associated. The Asian-associated ancestry cluster reportedly had fewer N-insertions than the approximately 700-donor mean in a later analysis. CMV serostatus was the sole immune exposure data available.

A remark on this clone: Its antigen is unknown.

PCR amplification relied on 60 Vbeta primers (plus 13 Jbeta primers). TCRdb's table, derived via immunoSEQ multiplex PCR, lists solely in-frame clones and lacks some. The top ten clones hold under 6.5% of a sample with 100,000 to 150,000 clones, about 74% of them seen once. The source of this sequence is a woman aged 45-65 years in good health and CMV-seropositive. The sample was PBMCs.

This CDR3 is CASSYFPGQGDSPLHF. CDR3 DNA sequence: TGTGCCAGCAGCTATTTCCCGGGACAGGGAGACTCACCCCTCCACTTT. This chain uses TRBV7-2 with TRBJ1-6; 9 bases agree with TRBD1. The CDR3 extends over 16 amino acids. The V segment lost 4 bases and the J segment 10 bases; nucleotides outside the gene matches: 11. Germline-derived CDR1 and CDR2 are SGHTA and FQGNSA.